This is a list of T cell receptor beta chains from one sample in a study of T cells in Graves' hyperthyroidism and ophthalmopathy. TCRdb passed the multiplex PCR reads through MiXCR, listing each CDR3 protein once. The sample holds 550,000 to 800,000 distinct CDR3 sequences, roughly 17% seen once. The sequencing sample was made of blood. These receptors were collected from a man between 45 and 60 years old with Graves' hyperthyroidism. CDR3s include the opening cysteine and the closing phenylalanine or tryptophan. Each record gives: clone size, J gene, V gene, D gene, CDR3 protein, CDR3 DNA. A D gene is named only where the DNA matches it firmly. Size is stated for part of the rows, as once, few or many counts, or as a class when the clone is expanded.

size: -; J: TRBJ2-1; V: TRBV28; D: -; CDR3: CASSSWTNPNYNEQFF; DNA: TGTGCCAGCAGCTCTTGGACAAACCCTAACTACAATGAGCAGTTCTTC
size: few; J: TRBJ2-7; V: TRBV4-1; D: -; CDR3: CASSQGAGSYEQYF; DNA: TGCGCCAGCAGCCAGGGAGCGGGTTCCTACGAGCAGTACTTC
size: -; J: TRBJ2-7; V: TRBV19; D: -; CDR3: CASSISIRGHEQYF; DNA: TGTGCCAGTAGTATATCTATCAGGGGCCACGAGCAGTACTTC
size: many; J: TRBJ2-7; V: TRBV2; D: -; CDR3: CASSTESISYEQYF; DNA: TGTGCCAGCAGTACCGAAAGTATCTCCTACGAGCAGTACTTC
size: -; J: TRBJ2-2; V: TRBV10-2; D: TRBD2; CDR3: CASSGLAGVGGELFF; DNA: TGCGCCAGCAGCGGACTAGCGGGAGTGGGCGGGGAGCTGTTTTTT
size: few; J: TRBJ2-3; V: TRBV6-6; D: -; CDR3: CASSYLSLASTLDTQYF; DNA: TGTGCCAGCAGTTACTTATCCTTAGCGTCTACTTTAGATACGCAGTATTTT
size: -; J: TRBJ2-6; V: TRBV24-1; D: -; CDR3: CATSENPKGGANVLTF; DNA: TGTGCCACCAGCGAAAACCCAAAGGGGGGGGCCAACGTCCTGACTTTC
size: many; J: TRBJ2-1; V: TRBV9; D: TRBD2; CDR3: CASSGDGRSGNEQFF; DNA: TGTGCCAGCAGCGGGGACGGGAGGTCTGGCAATGAGCAGTTCTTC
size: -; J: TRBJ1-1; V: TRBV3-1; D: -; CDR3: CASSQDRAAMNTEAFF; DNA: TGTGCCAGCAGCCAAGATCGGGCGGCTATGAACACTGAAGCTTTCTTT
size: many; J: TRBJ2-1; V: TRBV12-3/TRBV12-4; D: TRBD2; CDR3: CASSPLVGRERSYNEQFF; DNA: TGTGCCAGCAGTCCCCTAGTTGGGCGGGAGAGATCCTACAATGAGCAGTTCTTC
size: -; J: TRBJ2-7; V: TRBV5-1; D: -; CDR3: CASSLAAGERYEQYF; DNA: TGCGCCAGCAGCTTGGCGGCAGGGGAAAGATACGAGCAGTACTTC
size: many; J: TRBJ2-5; V: TRBV12-3/TRBV12-4; D: -; CDR3: CASSLVVLGTQYF; DNA: TGTGCCAGCAGTTTAGTGGTACTGGGGACCCAGTACTTC
size: few; J: TRBJ1-1; V: TRBV13; D: -; CDR3: CATGRRGVYTEAFF; DNA: TGTGCCACCGGCCGGCGCGGAGTGTACACTGAAGCTTTCTTT
size: -; J: TRBJ2-2; V: TRBV29-1; D: -; CDR3: CSVRTAANTGELFF; DNA: TGCAGCGTGAGGACGGCCGCGAACACCGGGGAGCTGTTTTTT
size: -; J: TRBJ1-6; V: TRBV30; D: -; CDR3: CAWRVYGSGSPLHF; DNA: TGTGCCTGGAGGGTTTATGGGTCAGGGTCACCCCTCCACTTT
size: many; J: TRBJ2-7; V: TRBV5-1; D: -; CDR3: CASSETGTTTYEQYF; DNA: TGCGCCAGCAGTGAGACCGGGACAACTACCTACGAGCAGTACTTC
size: -; J: TRBJ2-2; V: TRBV20-1; D: -; CDR3: CSAQGRTGELFF; DNA: TGCAGTGCCCAAGGGCGCACCGGGGAGCTGTTTTTT
size: few; J: TRBJ2-7; V: TRBV4-1; D: TRBD1; CDR3: CASSRRDRVNMGESYEQYF; DNA: TGCGCCAGCAGCCGCCGGGACAGGGTAAATATGGGGGAATCCTACGAGCAGTACTTC
size: few; J: TRBJ2-7; V: TRBV29-1; D: -; CDR3: CSVGRRGYEQYF; DNA: TGCAGCGTTGGCAGGAGGGGCTACGAGCAGTACTTC
size: many; J: TRBJ2-7; V: TRBV12-5; D: TRBD2; CDR3: CASGSGGNDEQYF; DNA: TGTGCTAGTGGTTCCGGGGGGAACGACGAGCAGTACTTC